Here is one T cell receptor beta chain with its context. Together with a sample-barcoded 5' primer, a J-beta primer mix was included in a second PCR lasting roughly 6 to 12 cycles. At least 3 million CDR3-containing paired-end reads were obtained per sample. TCRdb itself ran the 5' RACE reads through MiXCR, one entry per CDR3 protein. This sample yields 1.5 million to 2 million distinct CDR3 sequences, of which less than 50% are seen a single time; approximately 2.1% belongs to the top ten. This sample was included in a study of blood T cells in healthy people across ages. As for the study in general: Template switching caught about one barcoded beta molecule for each two T cells.

Trimming removed 3 bases from V and 6 bases from J, with 27 bases in between. The germline gives CDR1 DFQATT, CDR2 SNEGSKA (reference sequence). The CDR3 consists of 18 residues. This TCR came from a woman in her forties in good health. V and J are TRBV20-1 and TRBJ2-1; perhaps TRBD2 as D (6 bases). The material sequenced was blood. In DNA form, the CDR3 reads TGCAGTGCTAGCTCTTGGTCTACTAGCTCGACTACGCGCAATGAGCAGTTCTTC. This codes for CSASSWSTSSTTRNEQFF.